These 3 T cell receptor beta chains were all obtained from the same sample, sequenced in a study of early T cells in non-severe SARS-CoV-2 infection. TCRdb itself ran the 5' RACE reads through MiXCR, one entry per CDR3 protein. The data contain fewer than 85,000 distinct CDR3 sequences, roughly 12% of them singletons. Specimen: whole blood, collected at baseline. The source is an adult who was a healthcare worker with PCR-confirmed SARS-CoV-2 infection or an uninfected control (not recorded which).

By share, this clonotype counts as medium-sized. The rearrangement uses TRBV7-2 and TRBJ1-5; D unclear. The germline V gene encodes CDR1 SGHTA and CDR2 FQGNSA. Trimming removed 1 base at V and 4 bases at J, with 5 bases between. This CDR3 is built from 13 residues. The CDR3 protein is CASSLDGNQPQHF. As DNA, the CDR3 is TGTGCCAGCAGCTTAGACGGGAATCAGCCCCAGCATTTT.

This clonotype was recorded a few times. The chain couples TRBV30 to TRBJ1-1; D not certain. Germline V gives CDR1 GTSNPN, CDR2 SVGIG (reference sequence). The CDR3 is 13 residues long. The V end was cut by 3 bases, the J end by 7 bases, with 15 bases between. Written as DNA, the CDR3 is TGTGCCTGGAGCGCCGTGACAAAAAGTGAAGCTTTCTTT. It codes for CAWSAVTKSEAFF.

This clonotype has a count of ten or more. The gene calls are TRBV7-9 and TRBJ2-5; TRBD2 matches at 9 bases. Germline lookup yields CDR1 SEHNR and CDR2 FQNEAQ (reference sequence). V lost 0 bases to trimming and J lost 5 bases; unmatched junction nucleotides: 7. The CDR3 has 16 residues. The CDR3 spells CASSLAGRGGLETQYF. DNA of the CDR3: TGTGCCAGCAGCTTAGCTGGGCGGGGGGGCCTTGAGACCCAGTACTTC.